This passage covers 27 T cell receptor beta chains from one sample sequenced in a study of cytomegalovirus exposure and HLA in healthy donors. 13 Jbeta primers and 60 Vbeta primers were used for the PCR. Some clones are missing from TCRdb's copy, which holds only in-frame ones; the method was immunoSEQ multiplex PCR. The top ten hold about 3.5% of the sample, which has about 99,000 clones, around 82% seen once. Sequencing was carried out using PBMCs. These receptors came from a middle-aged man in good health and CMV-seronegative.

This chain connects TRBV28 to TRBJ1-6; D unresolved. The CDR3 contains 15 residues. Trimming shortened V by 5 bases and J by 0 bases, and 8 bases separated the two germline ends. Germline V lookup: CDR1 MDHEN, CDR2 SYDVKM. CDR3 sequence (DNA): TGTGCCAGCAGTCAGGTTAGCTCCTATAATTCACCCCTCCACTTT. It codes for CASSQVSSYNSPLHF. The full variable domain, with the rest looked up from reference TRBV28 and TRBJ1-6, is DVKVTQSSRYLVKRTGEKVFLECVQDMDHENMFWYRQDPGLGLRLIYFSYDVKMKEKGDIPEGYSVSREKKERFSLILESASTNQTSMYLCASSQVSSYNSPLHFGNGTRLTVT.

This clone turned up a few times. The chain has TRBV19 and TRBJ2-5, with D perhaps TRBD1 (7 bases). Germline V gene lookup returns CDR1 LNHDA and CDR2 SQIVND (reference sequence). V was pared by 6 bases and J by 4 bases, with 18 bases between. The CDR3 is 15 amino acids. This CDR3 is CASSLGSQGGETQYF. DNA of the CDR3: TGTGCCAGTAGCCTTGGGTCCCAGGGGGGAGAGACCCAGTACTTC.

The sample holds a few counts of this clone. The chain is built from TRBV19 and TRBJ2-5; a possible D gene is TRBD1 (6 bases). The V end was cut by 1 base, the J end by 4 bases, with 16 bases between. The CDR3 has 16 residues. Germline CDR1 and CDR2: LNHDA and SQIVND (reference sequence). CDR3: CASSIGAATRGETQYF. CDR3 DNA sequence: TGTGCCAGTAGTATAGGAGCGGCAACCAGGGGAGAGACCCAGTACTTC.

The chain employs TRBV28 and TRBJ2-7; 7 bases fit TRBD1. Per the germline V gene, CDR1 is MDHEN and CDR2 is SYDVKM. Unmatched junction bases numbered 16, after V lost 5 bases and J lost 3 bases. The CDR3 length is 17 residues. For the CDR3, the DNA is TGTGCCAGCAGTCCATCCTTTGCAGGGGGTGGTTTCTACGAGCAGTACTTC. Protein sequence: CASSPSFAGGGFYEQYF.

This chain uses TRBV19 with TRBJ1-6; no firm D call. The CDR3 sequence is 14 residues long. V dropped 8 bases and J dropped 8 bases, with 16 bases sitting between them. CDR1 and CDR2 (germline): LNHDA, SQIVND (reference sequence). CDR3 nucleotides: TGTGCCAGTGGTAAGAGGGATTGGGATTCACCCCTCCACTTT. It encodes CASGKRDWDSPLHF.

The DNA of the CDR3 is TGTGCCAGCAGTTTAGGTGTAGCTAACTATGGCTACACCTTC. Amino acids: CASSLGVANYGYTF. This chain uses TRBV28 with TRBJ1-2; D gene ambiguous. CDR1 is MDHEN and CDR2 is SYDVKM in the germline V gene. CDR3 length: 14 residues. V gave up 2 bases and J gave up 0 bases, with 7 bases separating them.

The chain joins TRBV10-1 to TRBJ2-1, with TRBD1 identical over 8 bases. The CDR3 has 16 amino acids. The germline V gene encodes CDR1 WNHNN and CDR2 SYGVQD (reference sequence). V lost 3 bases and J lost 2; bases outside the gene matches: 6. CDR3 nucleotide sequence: TGCGCCAGCAGTGATAGAGGGACAGGCCCCTACAATGAGCAGTTCTTC. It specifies CASSDRGTGPYNEQFF.

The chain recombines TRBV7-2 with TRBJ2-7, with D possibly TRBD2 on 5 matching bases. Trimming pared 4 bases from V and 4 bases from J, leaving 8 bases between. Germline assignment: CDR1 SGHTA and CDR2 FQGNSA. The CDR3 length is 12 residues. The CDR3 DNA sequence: TGTGCCAGCAGCTCGACTACTTACGAGCAGTACTTC. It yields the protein CASSSTTYEQYF. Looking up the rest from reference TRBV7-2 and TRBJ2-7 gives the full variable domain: GAGVSQSPSNKVTEKGKDVELRCDPISGHTALYWYRQSLGQGLEFLIYFQGNSAPDKSGLPSDRFSAERTGGSVSTLTIQRTQQEDSAVYLCASSSTTYEQYFGPGTRLTVT.

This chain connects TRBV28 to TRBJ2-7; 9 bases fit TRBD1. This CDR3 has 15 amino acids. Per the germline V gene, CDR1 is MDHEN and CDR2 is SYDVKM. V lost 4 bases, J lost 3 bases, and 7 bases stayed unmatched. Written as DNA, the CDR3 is TGTGCCAGCAGTTCCCCCGGGACAGGGTACTACGAGCAGTACTTC. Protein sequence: CASSSPGTGYYEQYF.

The CDR3 region is CASNYDRGGTGELFF. CDR3 bases: TGCGCCAGCAACTACGACAGGGGGGGCACCGGGGAGCTGTTTTTT. V gene TRBV5-1 combines with J gene TRBJ2-2; 9 bases align to TRBD1. After removal of 6 bases from V and 4 bases from J, the junction contained 7 bases not matched to a gene. Germline CDR1 reads SGHRS; CDR2 reads YFSETQ. This CDR3 is built from 15 residues.

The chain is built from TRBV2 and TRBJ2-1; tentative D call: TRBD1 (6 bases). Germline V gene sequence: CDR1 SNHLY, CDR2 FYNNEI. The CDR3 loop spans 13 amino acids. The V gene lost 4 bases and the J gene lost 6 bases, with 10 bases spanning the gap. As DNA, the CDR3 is TGTGCCAGCAGTGGCCGGACAGCCAATGAGCAGTTCTTC. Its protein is CASSGRTANEQFF.

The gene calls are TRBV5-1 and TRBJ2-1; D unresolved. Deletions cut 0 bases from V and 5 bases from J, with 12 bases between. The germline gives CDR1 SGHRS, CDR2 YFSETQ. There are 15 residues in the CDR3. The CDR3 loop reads CASSLEAPEDNEQFF. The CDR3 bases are TGCGCCAGCAGCTTGGAAGCGCCAGAGGACAATGAGCAGTTCTTC.

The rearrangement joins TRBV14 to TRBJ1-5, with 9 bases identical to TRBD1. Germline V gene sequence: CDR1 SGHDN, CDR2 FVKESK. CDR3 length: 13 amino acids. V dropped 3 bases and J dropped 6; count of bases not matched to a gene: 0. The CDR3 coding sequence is TGTGCCAGCAGCCAGACAGGGGGTCAGCCCCAGCATTTT. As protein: CASSQTGGQPQHF.

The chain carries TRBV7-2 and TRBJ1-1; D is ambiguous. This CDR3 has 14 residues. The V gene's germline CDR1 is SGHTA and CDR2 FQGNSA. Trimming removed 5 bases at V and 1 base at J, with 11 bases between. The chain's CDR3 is CASSIEVKNTEAFF. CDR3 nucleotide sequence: TGTGCCAGCAGCATCGAGGTGAAGAACACTGAAGCTTTCTTT.

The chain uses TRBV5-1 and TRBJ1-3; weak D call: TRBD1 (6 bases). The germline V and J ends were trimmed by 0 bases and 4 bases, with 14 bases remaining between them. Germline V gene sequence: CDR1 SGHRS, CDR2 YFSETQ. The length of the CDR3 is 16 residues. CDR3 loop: CASSLDQGSFGNTIYF. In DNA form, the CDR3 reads TGCGCCAGCAGCTTGGACCAGGGGTCGTTCGGAAACACCATATATTTT.

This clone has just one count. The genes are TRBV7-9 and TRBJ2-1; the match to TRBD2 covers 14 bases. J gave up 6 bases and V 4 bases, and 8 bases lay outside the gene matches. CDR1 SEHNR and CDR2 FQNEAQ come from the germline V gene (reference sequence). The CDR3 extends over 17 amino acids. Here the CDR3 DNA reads TGTGCCAGCAGCTCGCGACTAGCGGGGGGGCCCGGCAATGAGCAGTTCTTC. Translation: CASSSRLAGGPGNEQFF.

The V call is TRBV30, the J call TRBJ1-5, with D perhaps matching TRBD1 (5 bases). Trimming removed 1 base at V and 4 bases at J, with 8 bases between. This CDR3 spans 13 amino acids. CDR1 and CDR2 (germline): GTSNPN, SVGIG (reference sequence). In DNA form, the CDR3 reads TGTGCCTGGAGTGCAGGGCGTAATCAGCCCCAGCATTTT. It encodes CAWSAGRNQPQHF.

In DNA, the CDR3 is TGTGCCAGCAGTGTCGTCAACACTGAAGCTTTCTTT. It yields the protein CASSVVNTEAFF. The chain carries TRBV25-1 and TRBJ1-1; no clear D gene. The CDR3 consists of 12 residues. Germline lookup yields CDR1 MGHDK and CDR2 SYGVNS. Trimming took off 4 bases at V and 2 bases at J, with 5 bases between the two ends.

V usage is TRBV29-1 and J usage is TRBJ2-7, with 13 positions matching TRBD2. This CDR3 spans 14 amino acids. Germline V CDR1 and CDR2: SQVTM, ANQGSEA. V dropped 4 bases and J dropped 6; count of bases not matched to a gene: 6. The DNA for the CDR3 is TGCAGCGTTGTCGGACTAGCGGGAGTCGGCGAGCAGTACTTC. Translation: CSVVGLAGVGEQYF.

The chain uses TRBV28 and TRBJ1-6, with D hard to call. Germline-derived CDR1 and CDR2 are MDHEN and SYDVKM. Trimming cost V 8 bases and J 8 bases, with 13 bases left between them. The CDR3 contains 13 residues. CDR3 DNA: TGTGCCAGCGCGGATGGCGGGTATTCACCCCTCCACTTT. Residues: CASADGGYSPLHF.

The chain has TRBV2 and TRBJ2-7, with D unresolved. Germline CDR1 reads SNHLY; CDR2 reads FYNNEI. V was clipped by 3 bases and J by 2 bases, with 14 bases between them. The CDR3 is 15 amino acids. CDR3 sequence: CASSDNPGRAYEQYF. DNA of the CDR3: TGTGCCAGCAGTGATAACCCGGGTCGGGCCTACGAGCAGTACTTC.

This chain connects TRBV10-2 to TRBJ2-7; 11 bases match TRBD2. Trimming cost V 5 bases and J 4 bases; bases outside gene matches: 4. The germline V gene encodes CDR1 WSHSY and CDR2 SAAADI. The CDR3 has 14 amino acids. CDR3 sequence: CASSLSGRAYEQYF. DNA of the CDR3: TGCGCCAGCAGTCTTAGCGGGAGGGCTTACGAGCAGTACTTC.

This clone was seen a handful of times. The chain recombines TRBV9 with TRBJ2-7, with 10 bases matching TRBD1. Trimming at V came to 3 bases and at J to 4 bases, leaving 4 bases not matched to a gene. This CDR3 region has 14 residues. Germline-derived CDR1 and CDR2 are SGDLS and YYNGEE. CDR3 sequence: CASSADRGLYEQYF. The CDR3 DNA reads TGTGCCAGCAGCGCCGACAGGGGGCTGTACGAGCAGTACTTC.

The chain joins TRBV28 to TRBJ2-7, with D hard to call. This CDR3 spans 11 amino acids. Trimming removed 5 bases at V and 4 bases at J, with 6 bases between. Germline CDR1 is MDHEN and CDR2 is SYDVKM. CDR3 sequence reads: CASSIQYEQYF. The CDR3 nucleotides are TGTGCCAGCAGTATTCAGTACGAGCAGTACTTC. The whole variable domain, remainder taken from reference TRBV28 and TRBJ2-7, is DVKVTQSSRYLVKRTGEKVFLECVQDMDHENMFWYRQDPGLGLRLIYFSYDVKMKEKGDIPEGYSVSREKKERFSLILESASTNQTSMYLCASSIQYEQYFGPGTRLTVT.

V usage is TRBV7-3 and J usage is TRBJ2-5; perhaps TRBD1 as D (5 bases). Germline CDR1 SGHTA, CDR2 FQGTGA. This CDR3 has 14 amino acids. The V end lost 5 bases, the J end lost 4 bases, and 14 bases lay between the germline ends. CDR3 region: CASSPIPRGETQYF. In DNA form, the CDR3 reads TGTGCCAGCAGCCCCATTCCTAGGGGAGAGACCCAGTACTTC.

This CDR3 is CASSLSDSGSGNTIYF. CDR3 DNA sequence: TGTGCCAGCTCACTCTCGGACAGCGGAAGTGGAAACACCATATATTTT. The chain joins TRBV18 to TRBJ1-3; TRBD1 is a possible D gene (6 bases). The CDR3 has 16 residues. Trimming removed 4 bases at V and 3 bases at J, with 16 bases between. CDR1 and CDR2 from the germline V gene are KGHSH and LQKENI.

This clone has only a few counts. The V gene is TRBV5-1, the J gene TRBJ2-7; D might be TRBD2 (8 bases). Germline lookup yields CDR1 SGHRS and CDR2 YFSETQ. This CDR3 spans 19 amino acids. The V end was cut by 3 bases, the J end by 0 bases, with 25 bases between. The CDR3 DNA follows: TGCGCCAGCAGCTGGCCCCCGGGAGGGGGCGTTAAACCCTCCTACGAGCAGTACTTC. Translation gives CASSWPPGGGVKPSYEQYF.